These 11 T cell receptor beta chains originate from one sample sequenced in a study of blood T cell repertoires in COVID-19 (dated by TCRdb to the early 2020s). The library was generated by the immunoSEQ multiplex PCR assay. Held by TCRdb, this immuneACCESS table contains in-frame sequences only and omits some clones. Under half of the omission traces to an unresolved V gene where checked; the cause of the rest is unknown. The sample table shows roughly 72,000 clones, and 82% are seen once. In total, the top ten clones hold about 13% of the sample. What was sequenced was peripheral blood. Receptors originate from a woman aged 80 or over with acute or convalescent COVID-19.

The CDR3 bases are TGTGCCAGCAGCTTAAGACTAGCGGGAGGCCGGAACACCGGGGAGCTGTTTTTT. Protein: CASSLRLAGGRNTGELFF. The rearrangement links TRBV7-2 to TRBJ2-2; 13 nucleotides agree with TRBD2. J lost 1 base, V lost 2 bases, and 4 bases had no gene match. Germline V CDR1 and CDR2: SGHTA, FQGNSA. CDR3 size: 18 residues.

The rearrangement joins TRBV3-1 (or the pseudogene TRBV3-2) to TRBJ1-3; D gene unclear. From germline, CDR1 is LGHDT and CDR2 YNNKEL (reference sequence). Trimming took off 2 bases at V and 2 bases at J, with 10 bases between the two ends. The length of the CDR3 is 15 residues. This CDR3 reads CASSQSYRPGNTIYF. For the CDR3, the DNA is TGTGCCAGCAGCCAATCGTACAGACCTGGAAACACCATATATTTT.

CDR3 loop: CATSDGGHYEQYF. For the CDR3, the DNA is TGTGCCACCAGTGACGGGGGGCACTACGAGCAGTACTTC. The chain joins TRBV24-1 to TRBJ2-7, with D perhaps TRBD2 (7 bases). This CDR3 region has 13 residues. V gave up 4 bases and J gave up 3 bases, with 9 bases separating them. Germline V gene data show CDR1 as KGHDR and CDR2 as SFDVKD.

This rearrangement joins TRBV24-1 to TRBJ2-5; a weak D match, TRBD2 (6 bases). V was shortened by 0 bases and J by 1 base, with 17 bases between the two germline ends. The CDR3 extends over 18 amino acids. CDR1 and CDR2 (germline): KGHDR, SFDVKD. CDR3 in DNA: TGTGCCACCAGTGATTTGGGGCGGGCGGGAATATCCCAAGAGACCCAGTACTTC. It is translated as CATSDLGRAGISQETQYF.

This chain joins TRBV14 and TRBJ2-3, with D perhaps matching TRBD2 (7 bases). With 1 base removed from V and 4 bases from J, the gap between germline ends came to 9 bases. The CDR3 is 14 amino acids. The germline CDR1 and CDR2 sequences are SGHDN and FVKESK. In DNA form, the CDR3 reads TGTGCCAGCAGCCAAGCGGGGGGCGCAGATACGCAGTATTTT. Translating gives CASSQAGGADTQYF.

The chain links TRBV2 to TRBJ1-1; tentatively, D is TRBD1 (6 bases). The V gene's germline CDR1 is SNHLY and CDR2 FYNNEI. CDR3 length equals 14 residues. V lost 4 bases to trimming and J lost 1 base, with 10 bases between them. CDR3 protein: CASSGRDTNTEAFF. As DNA, the CDR3 is TGTGCCAGCAGTGGACGGGACACGAACACTGAAGCTTTCTTT.

This clone has only one observation. DNA for the CDR3: TGTGCCAGCAGCCCGCTCCTTCCCTCAGGGGAGCAGTACTTC. Its translation is CASSPLLPSGEQYF. The rearrangement links TRBV5-4 to TRBJ2-7; possibly TRBD1 for D (5 bases). Trimming removed 4 bases at V and 7 bases at J, with 18 bases between. The CDR3 totals 14 residues. Looked up from germline, CDR1 is SGHNT and CDR2 is YYREEE (reference sequence). Full variable domain (remainder filled in from reference TRBV5-4 and TRBJ2-7): ETGVTQSPTHLIKTRGQQVTLRCSSQSGHNTVSWYQQALGQGPQFIFQYYREEENGRGNFPPRFSGLQFPNYSSELNVNALELDDSALYLCASSPLLPSGEQYFGPGTRLTVT.

This clone occurred once. Here the CDR3 DNA reads TGCGCCAGCAGCCCTGGACTAGCGGGAACCCTCTCCTACGAGCAGTACTTC. Translating gives CASSPGLAGTLSYEQYF. The chain joins TRBV5-1 to TRBJ2-7; 12 bases match TRBD2. CDR1 is SGHRS, CDR2 YFSETQ, per germline. The ends lost 4 bases at V and 0 bases at J; junction bases unmatched: 8. This CDR3 comprises 17 residues.

V gene TRBV4-1 combines with J gene TRBJ2-1; tentative D call: TRBD1 (6 bases). The CDR3 spans 14 residues. Germline CDR1 MGHRA, CDR2 YSYEKL. With 3 bases removed from V and 6 bases from J, the gap between germline ends came to 12 bases. CDR3 sequence: CASSQQQGRNEQFF. The DNA of the CDR3 is TGCGCCAGCAGCCAGCAACAGGGACGCAATGAGCAGTTCTTC.

This clone was detected once. The V call is TRBV24-1, the J call TRBJ2-2, with 8 nucleotides matching TRBD2. The CDR3 is 15 residues long. V shed 7 bases and J 1 base; nucleotides not matched to a gene: 4. Per the germline V gene, CDR1 is KGHDR and CDR2 is SFDVKD. The CDR3 here is CATSQTSGNTGELFF. The CDR3 coding sequence is TGTGCCACCAGCCAAACTAGCGGGAACACCGGGGAGCTGTTTTTT.

V is TRBV27 and J is TRBJ2-5; possible D gene TRBD2, 6 bases. The CDR3 is made up of 16 amino acids. CDR1 MNHEY and CDR2 SMNVEV come from the germline V gene (reference sequence). V lost 8 bases to trimming and J lost 9 bases, with 28 bases between them. The CDR3 protein is CASGLLLGAPGGAQYF. As DNA, the CDR3 is TGTGCCAGCGGTCTATTACTTGGGGCCCCAGGAGGGGCCCAGTACTTC.